The rows below give T cell receptor beta chains drawn from one sample of a study of control samples from healthy donors and cancer patients. Using immunoSEQ multiplex PCR, the repertoire was profiled, and TCRdb retains in-frame clones only, with some absent. The table has around 110,000 clones, 88% seen once; the top ten hold about 2.5%. Source material: blood. These TCRs come from a woman between 70 and 85 years old in good health. CDR3s include the opening cysteine and the closing phenylalanine or tryptophan. D genes are given only for firm matches. Clone size is not always given. Where it is, it says once, few, many or a class for expanded clones.

cdr3_nt cdr3_aa v_call d_call j_call clone_size
TGCAGTGCCGGAGGGGGGGATGGCTACACCTTC CSAGGGDGYTF TRBV20-1 . TRBJ1-2 .
TGTGCCAGCAGCGTAGCTCCGGGGGCCCGGGATGAGCAGTTCTTC CASSVAPGARDEQFF TRBV9 . TRBJ2-1 .
TGCGCCAGCAGCCAGGGGACAGGGGGCTCCTTTGGGGAAAAACTGTTTTTT CASSQGTGGSFGEKLFF TRBV4-3 TRBD1 TRBJ1-4 few
TGTGCCAGCAGCCAAGGGCTAGGAAACTTTTATGGCTACACCTTC CASSQGLGNFYGYTF TRBV3-1/TRBV3-2 . TRBJ1-2 .
TGTGCCAGCAGTTTCCGGGCGAGGAGCACTGAAGCTTTCTTT CASSFRARSTEAFF TRBV27 . TRBJ1-1 .
TGTGCCAGCAGCGCTCGACAGGGGGCCGGGGGGGGCTACACCTTC CASSARQGAGGGYTF TRBV9 TRBD1 TRBJ1-2 .
TGTGCCAGCAGCTTGGCCCCAGGGGATGGGGGCTACACCTTC CASSLAPGDGGYTF TRBV5-6 . TRBJ1-2 .
TGTGCCAGCAGTTACACTACGAGGGGGAATGAAGCTTTCTTT CASSYTTRGNEAFF TRBV6-5 . TRBJ1-1 .
TGTGCCAGCAGTTATCGGGGGTCTTATTCACCCCTCCACTTT CASSYRGSYSPLHF TRBV6-6 . TRBJ1-6 .
TGTGCCAGCAGCGTCCGGGGGGAATCTTTGGCCGGGGAGACCCAGTACTTC CASSVRGESLAGETQYF TRBV9 TRBD2 TRBJ2-5 .
TGTGCTAGTGGTTTGACCTTCGGGGCAGATTATCTCGCAGATACGCAGTATTTT CASGLTFGADYLADTQYF TRBV12-5 . TRBJ2-3 few
TGTGCCAGCAGCGCGCAGGGTGATAGCAATCAGCCCCAGCATTTT CASSAQGDSNQPQHF TRBV9 . TRBJ1-5 .
TGTGCCAGCAGCTATGACCGCCCCGGCACCGGGGAGCTGTTTTTT CASSYDRPGTGELFF TRBV11-2 . TRBJ2-2 .
TGTGCCAGCAGTGAACCGGGGTCGGGGAACACTGAAGCTTTCTTT CASSEPGSGNTEAFF TRBV6-1 . TRBJ1-1 .
TGTGCCAGCAGCCAAGGCGGGGGGAACACCGGGGAGCTGTTTTTT CASSQGGGNTGELFF TRBV7-2 TRBD2 TRBJ2-2 .
TGTGCCAGCAGCTCACAAGGGGGATCGGGTGAAGCTTTCTTT CASSSQGGSGEAFF TRBV7-3 . TRBJ1-1 .
TGTGCCAGCAGCTTTTTTGGCGCCGGGTTATCCTACGAGCAGTACTTC CASSFFGAGLSYEQYF TRBV7-9 . TRBJ2-7 few
TGTGCCAGCAGTGAAGGTTCCTGGGTCTTC CASSEGSWVF TRBV2 . TRBJ2-1 .
TGTGCCAGTAGTATAGGAGGTATCGGGCCCTACGAGCAGTACTTC CASSIGGIGPYEQYF TRBV19 . TRBJ2-7 few
TGTGCCAGCAGCCCTTACGGTACGAACACCGGGGAGCTGTTTTTT CASSPYGTNTGELFF TRBV4-2 . TRBJ2-2 .
TGTGCCAGCAGTTTACAGATTAACTATGGCTACACCTTC CASSLQINYGYTF TRBV12-3/TRBV12-4 . TRBJ1-2 .
TGTGCCAGCAGCTTAGCCGGCCCCCGCAATTCACCCCTCCACTTT CASSLAGPRNSPLHF TRBV7-9 . TRBJ1-6 .
TGTGCTAGTGCCCTAGGAGGGATGGGCAATCAGCCCCAGCATTTT CASALGGMGNQPQHF TRBV12-5 . TRBJ1-5 .
TGTGCCAGCAAACAGATCTATGGCTACACCTTC CASKQIYGYTF TRBV6-5 . TRBJ1-2 .
TGTGCCAGCCAACAGGGGGCCAACAATGAGCAGTTCTTC CASQQGANNEQFF TRBV2 TRBD1 TRBJ2-1 .
TGTGCCAGCAGCTTCGAGGTATTAGAAAGGGGAGAGACCCAGTACTTC CASSFEVLERGETQYF TRBV5-5 . TRBJ2-5 .
TGCGCCAGCAGCTTTGGACAGGGCGGAAATTCACCCCTCCACTTT CASSFGQGGNSPLHF TRBV5-1 TRBD1 TRBJ1-6 .
TGTGCCAGCAGCCCTCGACAGGCTAATTACGAGCAGTACTTC CASSPRQANYEQYF TRBV7-8 . TRBJ2-7 few
TGTGCCAGCTCATGGGACAGGGCAAGCTCCTACGAGCAGTACTTC CASSWDRASSYEQYF TRBV18 TRBD1 TRBJ2-7 .
TGTGCCAGCAGCTTAGGCAGGGAGGGTGAAAAACTGTTTTTT CASSLGREGEKLFF TRBV7-2 . TRBJ1-4 .
TGTGCCACCAGTGATGCACGACAGGGAAGCTATGGCTACACCTTC CATSDARQGSYGYTF TRBV24-1 TRBD1 TRBJ1-2 .
TGTGCCAGCAGCCCAAAGACCAGGGCAACTAATGAAAAACTGTTTTTT CASSPKTRATNEKLFF TRBV4-2 . TRBJ1-4 .
TGTGCCAGCAGCCGGACTAGCGGGGGACGTTACACCGGGGAGCTGTTTTTT CASSRTSGGRYTGELFF TRBV7-2 TRBD2 TRBJ2-2 .
TGTGCCAGCAGCTTAATGCTAGCGGGATTACAAGAGACCCAGTACTTC CASSLMLAGLQETQYF TRBV7-6 TRBD2 TRBJ2-5 .
TGCGCCAGCAGCCAAGCGGGGGCCAAAAACATTCAGTACTTC CASSQAGAKNIQYF TRBV4-1 . TRBJ2-4 .
TGTGCCACCAGCAGAGAGAGGGCAGCACTTAACTATGGCTACACCTTC CATSRERAALNYGYTF TRBV15 . TRBJ1-2 .
TGTGCCAGCAAAGGGGTGGGCAGCTTTAACTATGGCTACACCTTC CASKGVGSFNYGYTF TRBV27 . TRBJ1-2 .
TGTGCCAGCAGTGAGCTGGGACAGAGCTCCTACGAGCAGTACTTC CASSELGQSSYEQYF TRBV2 TRBD1 TRBJ2-7 .
TGTGCCAGTAGTATCCCACTAGCGGGTCCCACAGATACGCAGTATTTT CASSIPLAGPTDTQYF TRBV19 TRBD2 TRBJ2-3 .
TGTGCCAGCAGTGAATCCTCCGCAAAACTGTTTTTT CASSESSAKLFF TRBV2 . TRBJ1-4 .
TGCGCCAGCAGCGCCCCCGGGACAGGAAGGGATGAGCAGTTCTTC CASSAPGTGRDEQFF TRBV4-1 TRBD1 TRBJ2-1 .